This passage covers 14 T cell receptor beta chains from one sample sequenced in a study of control samples from healthy donors and cancer patients. Sequencing used immunoSEQ multiplex PCR; TCRdb keeps in-frame clones, though not all of them. The table lists 150,000 or so clones, around 94% of them singletons. The sequencing sample was made of blood. The receptors here all came from a man aged 35-49 years in good health.

The chain is built from TRBV2 and TRBJ2-1; 11 bases are shared with TRBD2. The CDR3 covers 17 residues. CDR1 is SNHLY, CDR2 FYNNEI, per germline. With 6 bases clipped from V and 0 bases from J, the junction kept 7 bases outside the gene matches. The DNA of the CDR3 is TGTGCCAGCAGAGGACTAGCGGGCTCTCACTCCTACAATGAGCAGTTCTTC. The encoded protein is CASRGLAGSHSYNEQFF. The entire variable domain, with the rest obtained from reference TRBV2 and TRBJ2-1, is as follows: EPEVTQTPSHQVTQMGQEVILRCVPISNHLYFYWYRQILGQKVEFLVSFYNNEISEKSEIFDDQFSVERPDGSNFTLKIRSTKLEDSAMYFCASRGLAGSHSYNEQFFGPGTRLTVL.

This clone was seen once. The chain joins TRBV27 to TRBJ2-5, with TRBD1 matching over 11 bases. The CDR3 is made up of 16 amino acids. Germline-derived CDR1 and CDR2 are MNHEY and SMNVEV (reference sequence). J was trimmed by 4 bases and V by 4 bases; bases with no gene match: 8. The CDR3 here is CASSSRTGGGLETQYF. DNA for the CDR3: TGTGCCAGCAGTTCGAGGACAGGGGGCGGTCTAGAGACCCAGTACTTC.

This clone was seen only once. The CDR3 region is CASSPGGAGHNEQFF. The CDR3 nucleotides read TGTGCCAGCAGCCCGGGGGGAGCGGGACACAATGAGCAGTTCTTC. V usage is TRBV9 and J usage is TRBJ2-1, with 7 bases fitting TRBD2. The CDR3 extends over 15 amino acids. V shed 4 bases, J shed 5 bases, and the junction held 9 bases outside the gene matches. CDR1 is SGDLS and CDR2 is YYNGEE in the germline V gene.

V gene TRBV6-5 combines with J gene TRBJ2-5, with D unresolved. Trimming took 6 bases from V and 9 from J, leaving 17 bases between them. CDR1 is MNHEY and CDR2 is SVGAGI in the germline V gene. The CDR3 covers 13 residues. The CDR3 coding sequence is TGTGCCAGCAGGGATAGTATAAACAGACCCCAGTACTTC. This sequence encodes CASRDSINRPQYF.

This clone has only a few counts. The V call is TRBV28, the J call TRBJ1-5; maybe TRBD1 (6 bases). V was cut by 4 bases and J by 4 bases, with 14 bases left in between. Germline CDR1 is MDHEN and CDR2 is SYDVKM. The CDR3 loop spans 15 amino acids. CDR3 nucleotides: TGTGCCAGCAGTTCCCCGGGGGCCGGGAATCAGCCCCAGCATTTT. Amino acid sequence: CASSSPGAGNQPQHF.

J is TRBJ1-5 and V is TRBV20-1; 7 nucleotides line up with TRBD1. The V segment lost 3 bases and the J segment 0 bases; nucleotides outside the gene matches: 11. Germline loops: CDR1 DFQATT, CDR2 SNEGSKA (reference sequence). The CDR3 runs 17 residues. As DNA, the CDR3 is TGCAGTGCTAGTGCAGGGGGGGGAAGTTATAGCAATCAGCCCCAGCATTTT. Its translation is CSASAGGGSYSNQPQHF.

The chain carries TRBV2 and TRBJ2-2; the match to TRBD1 covers 10 bases. J gave up 3 bases and V 6 bases, and 4 bases lay outside the gene matches. The CDR3 length is 15 residues. Looked up from germline, CDR1 is SNHLY and CDR2 is FYNNEI. The CDR3 reads CASREDRGDTGELFF. The CDR3, as DNA: TGTGCCAGCAGAGAGGACAGGGGGGACACCGGGGAGCTGTTTTTT.

This chain uses TRBV14 with TRBJ2-2; D remains ambiguous. V lost 0 bases, J lost 2 bases, and 4 bases lay in between. The length of the CDR3 is 14 residues. Per germline, CDR1 SGHDN and CDR2 FVKESK. CDR3 loop: CASSQDTNTGELFF. CDR3 in DNA: TGTGCCAGCAGCCAAGACACAAACACCGGGGAGCTGTTTTTT.

This sequence joins TRBV3-1 (or the pseudogene TRBV3-2) and TRBJ1-4; weak D call: TRBD1 (6 bases). V lost 0 bases and J lost 10, with 15 bases in between. This CDR3 region has 15 residues. Germline V gene data show CDR1 as LGHDT and CDR2 as YNNKEL (reference sequence). CDR3 DNA: TGTGCCAGCAGCCAAGATCGGAAGGGGGTGCGAAAACTGTTTTTT. Its translation: CASSQDRKGVRKLFF.

The V gene is TRBV27, the J gene TRBJ2-1; D is possibly TRBD2 (5 bases). V lost 3 bases and J lost 4, with 7 bases in between. CDR3 length: 13 amino acids. Germline values: CDR1 MNHEY, CDR2 SMNVEV (reference sequence). The chain's CDR3 is CASSLGVYNEQFF. CDR3 DNA: TGTGCCAGCAGTTTGGGAGTTTACAATGAGCAGTTCTTC.

The chain recombines TRBV4-1 with TRBJ1-1; no reliable D call. Germline V gene sequence: CDR1 MGHRA, CDR2 YSYEKL. Trimming removed 1 base at V and 3 bases at J, with 12 bases between. The CDR3 totals 15 residues. CDR3 protein: CASSQVVLLDTEAFF. CDR3 nucleotides: TGCGCCAGCAGCCAAGTGGTCCTGCTGGACACTGAAGCTTTCTTT.

This chain joins TRBV30 and TRBJ2-2, with a tentative D call TRBD2 (5 bases). The length of the CDR3 is 13 residues. V dropped 5 bases and J dropped 1 base, with 8 bases sitting between them. CDR1 and CDR2 from the germline V gene are GTSNPN and SVGIG (reference sequence). CDR3 coding DNA: TGTGCCTGGGACCGGGAGAACACCGGGGAGCTGTTTTTT. Translating it yields CAWDRENTGELFF.

The chain links TRBV11-2 to TRBJ2-3, with 8 bases identical to TRBD2. The germline CDR1 and CDR2 sequences are SGHAT and FQNNGV. The junction had 10 bases not matched to a gene; V was cut back by 4 bases and J by 4 bases. The CDR3 is 16 residues long. The CDR3 reads CASSSLAGRKADTQYF. CDR3 bases: TGTGCCAGCAGCTCATTAGCGGGACGGAAGGCAGATACGCAGTATTTT.

The chain is built from TRBV7-2 and TRBJ2-2, with D unclear. The CDR3 is 16 residues long. CDR1 and CDR2 from the germline V gene are SGHTA and FQGNSA. Trimming pared 4 bases from V and 9 bases from J, leaving 21 bases between. CDR3 sequence reads: CASSSPYRVTHRELFF. In nucleotides, the CDR3 is TGTGCCAGCAGCTCCCCCTATCGGGTCACGCACCGGGAGCTGTTTTTT.